This T cell receptor beta chain was profiled in a study of T-cell reconstitution after alpha-beta-depleted transplantation in children. This sample's TCRbeta library carried unique molecular identifier barcodes. From the PCR reads, TCRdb called clonotypes with MiXCR, one entry per CDR3 protein. The sample includes 200,000 to 250,000 distinct CDR3 sequences, around 12% seen only once; the top ten take around 2.5%. This clonotype has a count of ten or more. This CDR3 comprises 14 residues. The ends lost 4 bases at V and 5 bases at J; junction bases unmatched: 8. Germline assignment: CDR1 SGHAT and CDR2 FQNNGV.

This TCR was recovered from a human donor who donated a stem cell graft to a child with acute lymphoblastic leukemia. J is TRBJ2-7 and V is TRBV11-2, with TRBD1 identical over 7 bases. The material sequenced was PBMCs from the stem cell graft donor, taken from the stem cell graft. Here the CDR3 reads CASSSPGQYHEQYF. CDR3 sequence (DNA): TGTGCCAGCAGCTCCCCGGGACAGTACCACGAGCAGTACTTC.